This TCR beta chain was captured by sequencing in a study of human T cells and chemical hapten exposure. General study results and limits: Relative to controls, expanded TCRs formed significantly more large CDR3 similarity clusters. The number of TCRs above 1 in 1000 frequency did not change after DPC sensitization.

Individual cDNA molecules had unique molecular identifiers attached to them by the library. TCRdb reprocessed the RACE reads with MiXCR, giving one entry per CDR3 protein. In the table there are roughly 360,000 distinct CDR3 sequences, roughly 4.8% of which are singletons. The time point is: patch test 1, 2 weeks after DPC sensitization. Treatment: therapeutic diphenylcyclopropenone sensitization with weekly scalp DPC. This clonotype was counted between two and nine times. The antigen is undetermined. The V gene lost 4 bases and the J gene lost 3 bases, with 7 bases spanning the gap. Germline V gene sequence: CDR1 SNHLY, CDR2 FYNNEI. This CDR3 spans 14 amino acids.

The sample here was whole blood, taken in connection with sensitization to the hapten diphenylcyclopropenone (DPC). The chain recombines TRBV2 with TRBJ2-6, with no clear D. The TCR originated in a woman aged 45-65 years with alopecia areata. Some clones in this sample may be carry-over from other donors' samples. CDR3 sequence: CASSAGFGANVLTF. DNA of the CDR3: TGTGCCAGCAGTGCGGGTTTTGGGGCCAACGTCCTGACTTTC.